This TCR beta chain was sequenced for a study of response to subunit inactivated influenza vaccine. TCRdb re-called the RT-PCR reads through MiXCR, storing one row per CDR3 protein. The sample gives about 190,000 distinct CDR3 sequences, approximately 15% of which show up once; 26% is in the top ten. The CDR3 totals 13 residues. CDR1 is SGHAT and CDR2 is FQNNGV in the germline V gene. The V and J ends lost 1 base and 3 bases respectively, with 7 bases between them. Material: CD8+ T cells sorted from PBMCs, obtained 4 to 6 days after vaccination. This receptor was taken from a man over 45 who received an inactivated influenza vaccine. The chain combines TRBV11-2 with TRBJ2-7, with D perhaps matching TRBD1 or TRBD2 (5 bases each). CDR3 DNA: TGTGCCAGCAGCTTAGGGGGGTTCTACGAGCAGTACTTC. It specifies CASSLGGFYEQYF.